A selection of T cell receptor beta chains follows, all from one sample in a study of blood T cell repertoires in COVID-19. Profiling relied on immunoSEQ multiplex PCR, and the TCRdb table lists in-frame clones only, not all of them. The sample lists some 340,000 clones, 83% seen once, with about 2.7% in the top ten. Specimen: peripheral blood. These receptors were collected from a man aged 25 to 40 with active or convalescent COVID-19. Both conserved end residues are part of each CDR3. A D gene is named only where the DNA matches it firmly. Expanded clones get a size class; other rows say once, few or many, or leave the size out.

clone size: .; J gene: TRBJ2-2; CDR3 length: 15; D gene: .; V gene: TRBV4-2; CDR3 protein: CASSQVEGAPGELFF; CDR3 DNA: TGTGCCAGCAGCCAAGTGGAGGGGGCCCCCGGGGAGCTGTTTTTT
clone size: .; J gene: TRBJ1-2; CDR3 length: 15; D gene: .; V gene: TRBV5-6; CDR3 protein: CASSFQDRLNYGYTF; CDR3 DNA: TGTGCCAGCAGCTTCCAGGACAGACTTAACTATGGCTACACCTTC
clone size: .; J gene: TRBJ1-2; CDR3 length: 13; D gene: .; V gene: TRBV4-3; CDR3 protein: CASSMRRDNGYTF; CDR3 DNA: TGCGCCAGCAGCATGAGACGGGACAATGGCTACACCTTC
clone size: once; J gene: TRBJ2-1; CDR3 length: 17; D gene: TRBD2; V gene: TRBV5-1; CDR3 protein: CASSLPDKLAGGNEQFF; CDR3 DNA: TGCGCCAGCAGCTTGCCGGACAAACTAGCGGGGGGCAATGAGCAGTTCTTC
clone size: .; J gene: TRBJ1-5; CDR3 length: 15; D gene: .; V gene: TRBV2; CDR3 protein: CASTAIWKGNQPQHF; CDR3 DNA: TGTGCCAGCACCGCAATTTGGAAGGGGAATCAGCCCCAGCATTTT
clone size: .; J gene: TRBJ2-2; CDR3 length: 16; D gene: TRBD1; V gene: TRBV7-2; CDR3 protein: CASSFDRGRNTGELFF; CDR3 DNA: TGTGCCAGCAGCTTTGACAGGGGGCGGAACACCGGGGAGCTGTTTTTT
clone size: few; J gene: TRBJ1-3; CDR3 length: 15; D gene: TRBD1; V gene: TRBV11-2; CDR3 protein: CASSDRQGHGNTIYF; CDR3 DNA: TGTGCCAGCAGCGACCGACAGGGTCACGGAAACACCATATATTTT
clone size: .; J gene: TRBJ2-1; CDR3 length: 19; D gene: TRBD2; V gene: TRBV18; CDR3 protein: CASSTRPGTSGRFYNEQFF; CDR3 DNA: TGTGCCAGCTCAACTAGGCCAGGGACTAGCGGGAGATTTTACAATGAGCAGTTCTTC
clone size: .; J gene: TRBJ1-2; CDR3 length: 17; D gene: TRBD1; V gene: TRBV29-1; CDR3 protein: CSVEDLGDRGLNYGYTF; CDR3 DNA: TGCAGCGTTGAAGATCTTGGAGACAGGGGGCTTAACTATGGCTACACCTTC
clone size: .; J gene: TRBJ1-5; CDR3 length: 15; D gene: .; V gene: TRBV7-8; CDR3 protein: CASSLARAPNQPQHF; CDR3 DNA: TGTGCCAGCAGCCTCGCCAGGGCCCCCAATCAGCCCCAGCATTTT
clone size: .; J gene: TRBJ2-7; CDR3 length: 14; D gene: TRBD1; V gene: TRBV7-9; CDR3 protein: CASIPPGQGYEQYF; CDR3 DNA: TGTGCCAGCATCCCTCCGGGACAGGGCTACGAGCAGTACTTC
clone size: .; J gene: TRBJ2-7; CDR3 length: 15; D gene: .; V gene: TRBV6-5; CDR3 protein: CASSSLGGASYEQYF; CDR3 DNA: TGTGCCAGCAGTTCCCTTGGGGGGGCGTCCTACGAGCAGTACTTC
clone size: .; J gene: TRBJ1-1; CDR3 length: 15; D gene: .; V gene: TRBV5-1; CDR3 protein: CASSLRVGGDGEAFF; CDR3 DNA: TGCGCCAGCAGCTTGAGAGTAGGAGGGGACGGGGAAGCTTTCTTT
clone size: .; J gene: TRBJ1-4; CDR3 length: 15; D gene: .; V gene: TRBV5-8; CDR3 protein: CASSLGRGTNEKLFF; CDR3 DNA: TGTGCCAGCAGCTTGGGCAGGGGAACTAATGAAAAACTGTTTTTT
clone size: .; J gene: TRBJ1-2; CDR3 length: 17; D gene: .; V gene: TRBV7-8; CDR3 protein: CASSLGSGEPPPYGYTF; CDR3 DNA: TGTGCCAGCAGCTTAGGTTCAGGGGAGCCCCCACCCTATGGCTACACCTTC
clone size: .; J gene: TRBJ2-6; CDR3 length: 19; D gene: .; V gene: TRBV7-9; CDR3 protein: CASSFRQIFSSSGANVLTF; CDR3 DNA: TGTGCCAGCAGTTTTCGACAGATTTTCTCGTCCTCTGGGGCCAACGTCCTGACTTTC
clone size: few; J gene: TRBJ1-2; CDR3 length: 16; D gene: TRBD1; V gene: TRBV18; CDR3 protein: CASSPTRGLGGYGYTF; CDR3 DNA: TGTGCCAGCTCACCCACCAGGGGGCTGGGGGGATATGGCTACACCTTC
clone size: once; J gene: TRBJ1-6; CDR3 length: 15; D gene: .; V gene: TRBV6-5; CDR3 protein: CASSKTGGDNSPLHF; CDR3 DNA: TGTGCCAGCAGTAAGACCGGGGGGGATAATTCACCCCTCCACTTT
clone size: .; J gene: TRBJ2-3; CDR3 length: 16; D gene: TRBD2; V gene: TRBV7-2; CDR3 protein: CASSLGLAGDTDTQYF; CDR3 DNA: TGTGCCAGCAGCCTGGGACTAGCGGGGGACACAGATACGCAGTATTTT
clone size: .; J gene: TRBJ2-6; CDR3 length: 16; D gene: .; V gene: TRBV7-3; CDR3 protein: CASSRTVNSGANVLTF; CDR3 DNA: TGTGCCAGCAGCCGGACAGTAAACTCTGGGGCCAACGTCCTGACTTTC
clone size: .; J gene: TRBJ2-5; CDR3 length: 13; D gene: .; V gene: TRBV7-2; CDR3 protein: CASSLWTTETQYF; CDR3 DNA: TGTGCCAGCAGCTTATGGACAACGGAGACCCAGTACTTC
clone size: .; J gene: TRBJ2-1; CDR3 length: 15; D gene: .; V gene: TRBV5-1; CDR3 protein: CASSHRGGAGNEQFF; CDR3 DNA: TGCGCCAGCAGCCACCGTGGGGGGGCGGGCAATGAGCAGTTCTTC
clone size: .; J gene: TRBJ1-3; CDR3 length: 12; D gene: .; V gene: TRBV30; CDR3 protein: CAWSDSGNTIYF; CDR3 DNA: TGTGCCTGGAGTGACAGTGGAAACACCATATATTTT
clone size: .; J gene: TRBJ1-3; CDR3 length: 11; D gene: .; V gene: TRBV6-2/TRBV6-3; CDR3 protein: CASSRGATIYF; CDR3 DNA: TGTGCCAGCAGCCGAGGAGCAACCATATATTTT
clone size: .; J gene: TRBJ1-2; CDR3 length: 13; D gene: .; V gene: TRBV12-3/TRBV12-4; CDR3 protein: CASSPDRGRGYTF; CDR3 DNA: TGTGCCAGCAGTCCGGACCGGGGAAGGGGCTACACCTTC
clone size: .; J gene: TRBJ2-1; CDR3 length: 14; D gene: TRBD2; V gene: TRBV10-2; CDR3 protein: CASSGLARGNEQFF; CDR3 DNA: TGCGCCAGCAGCGGACTAGCGAGGGGCAATGAGCAGTTCTTC
clone size: .; J gene: TRBJ2-5; CDR3 length: 16; D gene: TRBD2; V gene: TRBV9; CDR3 protein: CASSRAGLAAEETQYF; CDR3 DNA: TGTGCCAGCAGCAGGGCCGGACTAGCGGCGGAAGAGACCCAGTACTTC